The 10 T cell receptor beta chains in this list originate from one sample, sequenced in a study of blood T cell repertoires in COVID-19. Profiled with immunoSEQ multiplex PCR; TCRdb holds only in-frame clones, not every one. The sample consists of 250,000 to 350,000 clones, about 85% of them appearing once. Sequencing was done on a sample of peripheral blood. The receptors stem from a man aged 18 to 30 with active or convalescent COVID-19.

The rearrangement links TRBV6-5 to TRBJ1-4, with D tentatively TRBD1 (6 bases). Trimming pared 3 bases from V and 7 bases from J, leaving 12 bases between. The CDR3 has 14 residues. Germline lookup yields CDR1 MNHEY and CDR2 SVGAGI. CDR3 loop: CASSYNQGSEKLFF. CDR3 nucleotides: TGTGCCAGCAGTTATAACCAGGGGAGTGAAAAACTGTTTTTT.

J is TRBJ1-4 and V is TRBV2; 10 bases line up with TRBD1. CDR3 length equals 15 residues. Germline values: CDR1 SNHLY, CDR2 FYNNEI. Trimming cost V 8 bases and J 5 bases; bases outside gene matches: 8. For the CDR3, the DNA is TGTGCCAGCGGCCGGGACAGGGGATCAAATGAAAAACTGTTTTTT. This gives the protein CASGRDRGSNEKLFF.

This sequence joins TRBV28 and TRBJ1-2; TRBD1 matches at 10 bases. Germline assignment: CDR1 MDHEN and CDR2 SYDVKM. Germline trimming cut 4 bases from V and 8 bases from J; bases unmatched to any gene: 10. CDR3 length equals 15 residues. In nucleotides, the CDR3 is TGTGCCAGCAGTTCCTCCGGGACAGGGGAGGCGGGCTACACCTTC. Its protein is CASSSSGTGEAGYTF.

This sequence joins TRBV7-9 and TRBJ1-1, with 12 bases fitting TRBD1. V was clipped by 7 bases and J by 0 bases; unmatched bases: 6. The CDR3 extends over 16 amino acids. Germline V CDR1 and CDR2: SEHNR, FQNEAQ (reference sequence). CDR3 sequence (DNA): TGTGCCAGCATGGGGACAGGGGGCCATATGAACACTGAAGCTTTCTTT. Its translation is CASMGTGGHMNTEAFF.

This clone appeared once. V gene TRBV6-6 combines with J gene TRBJ2-7; D may be TRBD2 (7 bases). V lost 5 bases and J 6 bases, leaving 23 bases between the germline ends. The CDR3 runs 16 residues. Per the germline V gene, CDR1 is MNHNY and CDR2 is SVGAGI (reference sequence). The CDR3 is CASSPCPREGGCEQYF. The CDR3, as DNA: TGTGCCAGCAGTCCCTGTCCCAGGGAGGGGGGCTGCGAGCAGTACTTC.

This clone was counted between two and nine times. This chain links TRBV6-7 with TRBJ1-4; D is ambiguous. TRBV6-7 is treated as an ORF (open reading frame) with a function not yet certain. The CDR3 has 16 residues. Trimming removed 5 bases from V and 8 bases from J, with 21 bases in between. CDR3 loop: CASSLKPTGKIEKLFF. The DNA of the CDR3 is TGTGCCAGCAGTCTAAAACCAACCGGGAAGATCGAAAAACTGTTTTTT.

The chain recombines TRBV28 with TRBJ2-3; D gene unclear. The V and J ends lost 4 bases and 6 bases respectively, with 11 bases between them. From germline, CDR1 is MDHEN and CDR2 SYDVKM. This CDR3 contains 13 residues. The DNA for the CDR3 is TGTGCCAGCAGTTCAGGTTCATATGATACGCAGTATTTT. Translation: CASSSGSYDTQYF.

The chain couples TRBV24-1 to TRBJ2-3; D is perhaps TRBD2 (6 bases). The ends were cut back, 7 bases at V and 6 bases at J, with 19 bases in the middle. From germline, CDR1 is KGHDR and CDR2 SFDVKD. This CDR3 is 15 amino acids long. The DNA for the CDR3 is TGTGCCACCAGCACCTGGAATCGGGGGTCTGATACGCAGTATTTT. This gives the protein CATSTWNRGSDTQYF.

As for this clone: This sample also contains other DNA sequences that code for the same CDR3. The J gene is TRBJ2-7, the V gene TRBV5-1; D is undetermined. V lost 2 bases and J lost 4, with 7 bases in between. This CDR3 has 12 amino acids. Germline V gene lookup returns CDR1 SGHRS and CDR2 YFSETQ. CDR3 residues: CASSLSGYEQYF. CDR3 sequence (DNA): TGCGCCAGCAGCTTATCCGGTTACGAGCAGTACTTC.

This clone was seen just once. The chain joins TRBV29-1 to TRBJ2-2, with D unresolved. Per the germline V gene, CDR1 is SQVTM and CDR2 is ANQGSEA. V lost 5 bases and J 2 bases, leaving 12 bases between the germline ends. CDR3 length: 14 amino acids. CDR3 protein: CSVLTRTNTGELFF. The DNA of the CDR3 is TGCAGCGTTTTGACACGAACTAACACCGGGGAGCTGTTTTTT.